This record concerns one T cell receptor beta chain sequence. Its antigen is currently unknown. These data are taken from a study of cytomegalovirus exposure and HLA in healthy donors. Study-level results: Across HLA loci, a later analysis found differing TCR association rates, with DRB1 most and HLA-C fewest. According to an earlier analysis, most TCR beta V segments yielded productive rearrangements about 87% or about 30% of the time.

CDR1 is SGHTA, CDR2 FQGNSA, per germline. V lost 1 base and J lost 3; bases outside the gene matches: 17. This CDR3 comprises 19 residues. A multiplex PCR was run with 60 Vbeta primers and 13 Jbeta primers. In the study's own analysis: An analysis that came later counted 70 million to 100 million unique TCR beta chains, 9 million to 12 million shared. The protocol was immunoSEQ multiplex PCR, while the TCRdb copy is restricted to in-frame clones and leaves out a portion. That table supplies the V and J calls and clone size; D and trimming were determined from the DNA. The sample records about 160,000 clones, 75% to 80% being singletons.

This chain joins TRBV7-2 and TRBJ2-7; 8 bases are a match to TRBD2. This TCR was sampled from a woman aged 45 to 65 in good health and CMV-seropositive. The sequenced material came from PBMCs. The CDR3 DNA reads as TGTGCCAGCAGCTTAGGATCTAGCGGGCCTCCCTCCTTTCTCTACGAGCAGTACTTC. Protein sequence: CASSLGSSGPPSFLYEQYF.